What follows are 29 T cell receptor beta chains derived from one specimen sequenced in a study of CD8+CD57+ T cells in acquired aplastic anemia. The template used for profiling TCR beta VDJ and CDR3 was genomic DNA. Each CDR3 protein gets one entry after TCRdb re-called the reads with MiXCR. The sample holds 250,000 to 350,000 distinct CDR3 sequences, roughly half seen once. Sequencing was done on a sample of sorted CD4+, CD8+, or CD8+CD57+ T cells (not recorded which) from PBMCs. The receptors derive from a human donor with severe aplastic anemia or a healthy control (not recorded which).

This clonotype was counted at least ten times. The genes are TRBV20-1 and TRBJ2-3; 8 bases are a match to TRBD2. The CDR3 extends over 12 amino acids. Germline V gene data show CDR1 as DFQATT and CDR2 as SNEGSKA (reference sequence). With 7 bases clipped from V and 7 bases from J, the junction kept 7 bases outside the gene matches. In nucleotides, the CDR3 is TGCAGTGTCCCGGGGGGGCTGAATACGCAGTATTTT. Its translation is CSVPGGLNTQYF.

Written as DNA, the CDR3 is TGTGCCAGTAGTATCGGGCTGAATGAGCAGTTCTTC. Protein sequence: CASSIGLNEQFF. The chain uses TRBV19 and TRBJ2-1; D is unclear. CDR1 is LNHDA and CDR2 is SQIVND in the germline V gene (reference sequence). This CDR3 is 12 amino acids long. V was cut by 3 bases and J by 7 bases, with 7 bases left in between.

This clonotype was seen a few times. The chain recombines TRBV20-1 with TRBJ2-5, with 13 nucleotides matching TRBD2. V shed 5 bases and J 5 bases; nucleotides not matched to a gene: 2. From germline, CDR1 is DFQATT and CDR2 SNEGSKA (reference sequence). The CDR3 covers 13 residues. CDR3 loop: CSAGTSGMETQYF. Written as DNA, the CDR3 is TGCAGTGCTGGGACTAGCGGGATGGAGACCCAGTACTTC.

CDR3 region: CASSLALLGYTF. The DNA for the CDR3 is TGTGCCAGCAGCTTAGCGCTCCTCGGCTACACCTTC. The chain has TRBV7-2 and TRBJ1-2, with D hard to call. This CDR3 has 12 residues. Germline V gives CDR1 SGHTA, CDR2 FQGNSA. Trimming removed 0 bases at V and 8 bases at J, with 7 bases between. The variable domain in full, completed from reference TRBV7-2 and TRBJ1-2, reads GAGVSQSPSNKVTEKGKDVELRCDPISGHTALYWYRQSLGQGLEFLIYFQGNSAPDKSGLPSDRFSAERTGGSVSTLTIQRTQQEDSAVYLCASSLALLGYTFGSGTRLTVV.

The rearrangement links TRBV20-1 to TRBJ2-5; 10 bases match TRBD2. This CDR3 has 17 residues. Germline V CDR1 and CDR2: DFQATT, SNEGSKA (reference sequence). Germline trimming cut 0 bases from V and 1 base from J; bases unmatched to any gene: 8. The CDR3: CSARDRGSGGAQETQYF. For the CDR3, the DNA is TGCAGTGCTAGAGATAGAGGAAGCGGGGGGGCCCAAGAGACCCAGTACTTC.

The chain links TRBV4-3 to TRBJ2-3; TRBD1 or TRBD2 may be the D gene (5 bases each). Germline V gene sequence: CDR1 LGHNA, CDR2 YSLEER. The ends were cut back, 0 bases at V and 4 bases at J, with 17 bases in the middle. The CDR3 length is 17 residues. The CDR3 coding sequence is TGCGCCAGCAGCCAAGATGGGCCCGGGACCCCAGCAGATACGCAGTATTTT. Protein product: CASSQDGPGTPADTQYF.

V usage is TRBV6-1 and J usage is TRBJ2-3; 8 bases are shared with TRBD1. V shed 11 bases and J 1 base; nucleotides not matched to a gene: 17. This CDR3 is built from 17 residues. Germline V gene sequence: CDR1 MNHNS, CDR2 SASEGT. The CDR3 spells CAGDRARGRSGTDTQYF. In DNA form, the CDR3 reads TGTGCCGGCGATAGGGCCAGGGGGCGCTCAGGCACAGATACGCAGTATTTT.

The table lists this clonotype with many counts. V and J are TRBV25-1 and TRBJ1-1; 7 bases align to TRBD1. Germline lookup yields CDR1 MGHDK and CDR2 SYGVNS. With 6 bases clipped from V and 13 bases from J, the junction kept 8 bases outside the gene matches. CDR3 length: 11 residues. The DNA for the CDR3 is TGTGCCAGCAGAAACAGGGGTATGGGTTTCTTT. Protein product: CASRNRGMGFF.

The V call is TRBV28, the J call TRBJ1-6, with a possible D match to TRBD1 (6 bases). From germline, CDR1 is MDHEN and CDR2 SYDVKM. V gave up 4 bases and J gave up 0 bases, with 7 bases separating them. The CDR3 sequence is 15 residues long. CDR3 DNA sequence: TGTGCCAGCAGTTCAGGGGCCTCCTATAATTCACCCCTCCACTTT. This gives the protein CASSSGASYNSPLHF. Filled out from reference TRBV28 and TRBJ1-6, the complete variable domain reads DVKVTQSSRYLVKRTGEKVFLECVQDMDHENMFWYRQDPGLGLRLIYFSYDVKMKEKGDIPEGYSVSREKKERFSLILESASTNQTSMYLCASSSGASYNSPLHFGNGTRLTVT.

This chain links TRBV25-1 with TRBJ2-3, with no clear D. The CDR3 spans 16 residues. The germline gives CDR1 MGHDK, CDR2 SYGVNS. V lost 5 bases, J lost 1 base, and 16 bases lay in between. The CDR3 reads CASSRPGGPGTDTQYF. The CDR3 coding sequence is TGTGCCAGCAGTCGGCCAGGCGGCCCAGGCACAGATACGCAGTATTTT.

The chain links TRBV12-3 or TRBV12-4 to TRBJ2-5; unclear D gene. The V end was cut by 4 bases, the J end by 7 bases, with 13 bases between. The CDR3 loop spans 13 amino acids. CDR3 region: CASSSSRSGTQYF. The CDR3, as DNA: TGTGCCAGCAGTTCTTCTAGGTCCGGGACCCAGTACTTC.

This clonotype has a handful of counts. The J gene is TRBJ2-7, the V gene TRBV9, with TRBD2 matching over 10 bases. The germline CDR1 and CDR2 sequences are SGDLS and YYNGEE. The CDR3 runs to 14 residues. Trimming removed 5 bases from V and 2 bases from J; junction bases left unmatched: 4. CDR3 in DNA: TGTGCCAGCAGTGAGCGGGGGGGGGCCTACGAGCAGTACTTC. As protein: CASSERGGAYEQYF.

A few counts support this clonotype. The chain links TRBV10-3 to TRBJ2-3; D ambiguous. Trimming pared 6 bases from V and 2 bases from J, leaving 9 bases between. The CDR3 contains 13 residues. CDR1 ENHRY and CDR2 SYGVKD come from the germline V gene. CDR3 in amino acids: CAIRDVDTDTQYF. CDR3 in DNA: TGTGCCATCAGGGACGTAGACACAGATACGCAGTATTTT.

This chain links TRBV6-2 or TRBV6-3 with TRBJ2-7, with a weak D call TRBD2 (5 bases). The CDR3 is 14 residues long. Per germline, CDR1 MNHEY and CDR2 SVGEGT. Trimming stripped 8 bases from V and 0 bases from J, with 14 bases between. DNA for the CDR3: TGTGCCAGCGGTCCAGCGGCTAGCTCCTACGAGCAGTACTTC. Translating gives CASGPAASSYEQYF.

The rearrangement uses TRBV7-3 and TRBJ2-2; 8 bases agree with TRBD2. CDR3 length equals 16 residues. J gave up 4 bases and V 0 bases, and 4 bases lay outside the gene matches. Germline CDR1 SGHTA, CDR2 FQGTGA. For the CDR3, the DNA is TGTGCCAGCAGCTTAACGGCGGGGGGCCCCACCGGGGAGCTGTTTTTT. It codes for CASSLTAGGPTGELFF.

CDR3: CATSDTRTLPTQETQYF. The DNA for the CDR3 is TGTGCCACCAGTGACACCCGGACGTTACCCACCCAAGAGACCCAGTACTTC. V and J are TRBV24-1 and TRBJ2-5; D is ambiguous. This CDR3 has 17 residues. Trimming shortened V by 4 bases and J by 1 base, and 18 bases separated the two germline ends. Germline lookup yields CDR1 KGHDR and CDR2 SFDVKD.

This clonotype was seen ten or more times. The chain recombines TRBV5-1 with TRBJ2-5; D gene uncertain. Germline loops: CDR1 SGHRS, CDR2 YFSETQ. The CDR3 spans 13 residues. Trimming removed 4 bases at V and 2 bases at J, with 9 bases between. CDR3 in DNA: TGCGCCAGCAGCCCCAACCCTCAAGAGACCCAGTACTTC. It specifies CASSPNPQETQYF.

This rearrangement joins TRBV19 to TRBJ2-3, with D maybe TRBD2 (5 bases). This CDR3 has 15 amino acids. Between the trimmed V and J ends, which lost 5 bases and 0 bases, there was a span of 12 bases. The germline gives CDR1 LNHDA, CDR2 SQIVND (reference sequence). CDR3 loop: CASSFVRGSTDTQYF. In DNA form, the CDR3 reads TGTGCCAGTAGTTTCGTCCGGGGTAGCACAGATACGCAGTATTTT. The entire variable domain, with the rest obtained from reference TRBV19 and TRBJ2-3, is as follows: DGGITQSPKYLFRKEGQNVTLSCEQNLNHDAMYWYRQDPGQGLRLIYYSQIVNDFQKGDIAEGYSVSREKKESFPLTVTSAQKNPTAFYLCASSFVRGSTDTQYFGPGTRLTVL.

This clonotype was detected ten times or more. CDR3 residues: CASSQWQGTTPLHF. The DNA for the CDR3 is TGTGCCAGCAGCCAATGGCAGGGGACGACACCCCTCCACTTT. The chain joins TRBV3-1 to TRBJ1-6, with D tentatively TRBD1 (6 bases). With 2 bases removed from V and 11 bases from J, the gap between germline ends came to 13 bases. Germline V gene data show CDR1 as LGHDT and CDR2 as YNNKEL (reference sequence). There are 14 residues in the CDR3. Variable domain in full (rest from reference TRBV3-1 and TRBJ1-6): DTAVSQTPKYLVTQMGNDKSIKCEQNLGHDTMYWYKQDSKKFLKIMFSYNNKELIINETVPNRFSPKSPDKAHLNLHINSLELGDSAVYFCASSQWQGTTPLHFGNGTRLTVT.

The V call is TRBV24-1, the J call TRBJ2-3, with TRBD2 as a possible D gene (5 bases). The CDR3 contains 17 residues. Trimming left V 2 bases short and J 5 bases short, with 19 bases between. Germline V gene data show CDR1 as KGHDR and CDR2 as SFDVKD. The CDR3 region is CATSDSITGFGGDTQYF. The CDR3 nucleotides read TGTGCCACCAGTGATTCGATAACGGGATTCGGTGGAGATACGCAGTATTTT.

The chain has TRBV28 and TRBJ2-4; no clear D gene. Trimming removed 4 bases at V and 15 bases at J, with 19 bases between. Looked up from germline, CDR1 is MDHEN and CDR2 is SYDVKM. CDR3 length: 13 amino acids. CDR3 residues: CASSSVFAVGGYF. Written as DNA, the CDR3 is TGTGCCAGCAGTTCGGTCTTCGCAGTGGGTGGGTACTTC.

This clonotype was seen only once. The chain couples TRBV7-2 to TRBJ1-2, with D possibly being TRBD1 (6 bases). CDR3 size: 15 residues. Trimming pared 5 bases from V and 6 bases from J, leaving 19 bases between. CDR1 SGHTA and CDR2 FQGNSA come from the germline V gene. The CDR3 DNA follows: TGTGCCAGCAGCCCCCCTCCGGGGGCCCCGGATGGCTACACCTTC. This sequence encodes CASSPPPGAPDGYTF.

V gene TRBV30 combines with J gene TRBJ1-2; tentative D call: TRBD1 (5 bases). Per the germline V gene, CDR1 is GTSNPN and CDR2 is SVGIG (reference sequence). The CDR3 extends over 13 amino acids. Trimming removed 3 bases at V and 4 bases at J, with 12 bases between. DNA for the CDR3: TGTGCCTGGAGCAGACAGCGACCCTATGGCTACACCTTC. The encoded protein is CAWSRQRPYGYTF.

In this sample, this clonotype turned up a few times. This CDR3 is CASSFGQRLETQYF. In nucleotides, the CDR3 is TGTGCCAGCAGTTTCGGTCAGAGGTTGGAGACCCAGTACTTC. The J gene is TRBJ2-5, the V gene TRBV7-9, with no clear D. CDR3 length: 14 amino acids. Trimming removed 6 bases from V and 5 bases from J, with 16 bases in between. Germline V lookup: CDR1 SEHNR, CDR2 FQNEAQ (reference sequence).

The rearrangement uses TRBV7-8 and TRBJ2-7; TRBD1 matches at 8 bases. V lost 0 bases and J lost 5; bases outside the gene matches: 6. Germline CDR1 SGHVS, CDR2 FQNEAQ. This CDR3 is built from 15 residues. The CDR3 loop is CASSLAIQGAHEQYV. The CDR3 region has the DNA TGTGCCAGCAGCTTAGCTATCCAGGGGGCCCACGAGCAGTACGTC.

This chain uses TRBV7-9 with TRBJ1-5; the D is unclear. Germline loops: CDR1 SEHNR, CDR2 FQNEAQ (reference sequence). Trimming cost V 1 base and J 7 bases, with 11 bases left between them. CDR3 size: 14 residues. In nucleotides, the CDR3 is TGTGCCAGCAGCTTAGAGGGTGTGGAGCAGCCCCAGCATTTT. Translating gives CASSLEGVEQPQHF.

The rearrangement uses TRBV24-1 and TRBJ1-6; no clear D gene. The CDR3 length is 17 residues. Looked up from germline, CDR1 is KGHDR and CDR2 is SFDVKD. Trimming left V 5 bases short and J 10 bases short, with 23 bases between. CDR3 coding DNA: TGTGCCACCAGTGTCCTTCCTCTGTGGGCCGGGTTGTCACCCCTCCACTTT. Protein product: CATSVLPLWAGLSPLHF.

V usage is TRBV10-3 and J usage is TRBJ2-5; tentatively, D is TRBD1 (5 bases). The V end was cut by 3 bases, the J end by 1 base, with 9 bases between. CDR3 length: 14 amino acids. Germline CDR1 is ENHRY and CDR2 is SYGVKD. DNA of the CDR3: TGTGCCATCAGTGACAGGGTTCTCCAAGAGACCCAGTACTTC. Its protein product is CAISDRVLQETQYF.

The CDR3 loop is CSARQEVTDTQYF. CDR3 nucleotide sequence: TGCAGTGCAAGGCAAGAGGTCACAGATACGCAGTATTTT. The rearrangement uses TRBV20-1 and TRBJ2-3; D not resolved. The V gene lost 6 bases and the J gene lost 2 bases, with 12 bases spanning the gap. The CDR3 spans 13 residues. From germline, CDR1 is DFQATT and CDR2 SNEGSKA (reference sequence).